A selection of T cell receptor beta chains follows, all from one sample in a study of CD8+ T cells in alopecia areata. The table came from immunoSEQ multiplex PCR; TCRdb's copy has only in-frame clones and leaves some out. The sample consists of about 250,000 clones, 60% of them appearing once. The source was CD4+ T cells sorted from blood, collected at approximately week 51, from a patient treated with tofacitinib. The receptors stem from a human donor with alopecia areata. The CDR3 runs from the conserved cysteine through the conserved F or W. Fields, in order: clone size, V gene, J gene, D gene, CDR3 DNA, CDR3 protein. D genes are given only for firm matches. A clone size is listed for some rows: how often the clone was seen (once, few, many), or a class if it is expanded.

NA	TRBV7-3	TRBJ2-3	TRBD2	TGTGCCAGCAGCTCCAGCGGGGGCACAGATACGCAGTATTTT	CASSSSGGTDTQYF
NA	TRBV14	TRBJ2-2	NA	TGTGCCAGTATACAAGGGGTCGGGGAGCTGTTTTTT	CASIQGVGELFF
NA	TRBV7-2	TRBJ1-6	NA	TGTGCCAGCAGCCGCCGATGGGACTATAATTCACCCCTCCACTTT	CASSRRWDYNSPLHF
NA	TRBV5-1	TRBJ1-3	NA	TGCGCCAGCAGCTTTGCAGGGTCTGGAAACACCATATATTTT	CASSFAGSGNTIYF
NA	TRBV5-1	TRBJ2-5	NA	TGCGCCAGCAGCTTGGGGCTCTTAAAAGAGACCCAGTACTTC	CASSLGLLKETQYF
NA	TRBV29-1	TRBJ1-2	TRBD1	TGCAGCGTTGCACGGCAGGGGGCCTCTGGCTACACCTTC	CSVARQGASGYTF
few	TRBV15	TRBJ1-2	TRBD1	TGTGCCACCAGCACATCGGGACAGGGGAACTATGGCTACACCTTC	CATSTSGQGNYGYTF
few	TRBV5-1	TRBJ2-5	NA	TGCGCCAGCAGGGTCGCCCCTGCGGAGACCCAGTACTTC	CASRVAPAETQYF
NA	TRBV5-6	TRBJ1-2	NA	TGTGCCAGCAGCTTGGGTCCGGATTTGAGCTATGGCTACACCTTC	CASSLGPDLSYGYTF
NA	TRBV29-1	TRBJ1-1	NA	TGCAGCGTTGATCGGCAGACTAACACTGAAGCTTTCTTT	CSVDRQTNTEAFF
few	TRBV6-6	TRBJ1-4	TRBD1	TGTGCCAGCAGTTACTCGACAGGGGTTGGGGAAAAACTGTTTTTT	CASSYSTGVGEKLFF
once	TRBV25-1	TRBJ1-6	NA	TGTGCCAGCAGAGGGGCGGGGGCCCTTTCCTATAATTCACCCCTCCACTTT	CASRGAGALSYNSPLHF
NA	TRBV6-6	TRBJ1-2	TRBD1	TGTGCCAGCATTGAGGACAGGGCCTATGGCTACACCTTC	CASIEDRAYGYTF
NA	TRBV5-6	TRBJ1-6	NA	TGTGCCAGCAGCTTGAGGCCGAACTCAAATTCACCCCTCCACTTT	CASSLRPNSNSPLHF